This T cell receptor beta chain came from a study of T-cell memory formation after mild COVID-19. Study-wide context: The TCR clusters were mostly specific to one donor.

The sample holds a few counts of this clonotype. The antigen is undetermined. This CDR3 has 16 residues. With 0 bases clipped from V and 4 bases from J, the junction kept 6 bases outside the gene matches. Germline V lookup: CDR1 SGHRS, CDR2 YFSETQ. Findings and limits, study-wide: Whether day 37 second-wave clones are SARS-CoV-2-specific was not confirmed.

Barcoded TCR alpha and TCR beta cDNA libraries with UMIs came from 5'RACE using constant-segment primers. MiXCR, applied by TCRdb to the 5' RACE reads, yields one record per CDR3 protein. In the table there are 200,000 to 250,000 distinct CDR3 sequences, about a sixth of which are singletons. The sample comprised PBMCs or a T cell subset sorted from them (not recorded which). This TCR was recovered from a man between 18 and 29 years old who had mild COVID-19 (a few samples of this study predate the infection). Cell type and time point are not known. The J gene is TRBJ1-2, the V gene TRBV5-1; 10 nucleotides align to TRBD1. CDR3 loop: CASSLEGTGALYGYTF. CDR3 DNA: TGCGCCAGCAGCTTGGAAGGGACAGGGGCCCTCTATGGCTACACCTTC.